This TCR beta chain derives from a study of blood T cell repertoires in COVID-19 (dated by TCRdb to about 2020). Regarding the complete study: Collaborator samples came from the United States, Italy and Spain and covered acute and convalescent phases of COVID-19. The material from the prospective study consisted of cDNA or gDNA derived from T cells, B-cell-depleted T cells, or PBMCs. Deeply sampled blood TCRbeta repertoires from subjects exposed to, actively infected with, or recovered from COVID-19 were included in the dataset. The repertoires were made available in a free public database intended to serve as a resource for research on the immune response to SARS-CoV-2. The samples were drawn from the first 160 participants of the ongoing ImmuneRACE study and from 1,254 subjects provided by 6 global collaborators. Nearly every sample came with metadata listing a de-identified subject ID, COVID-19 status, age in years and sex. Where available, HLA class I and class II types were taken from metadata supplied by the sample provider and were not determined by assay-based typing.

The study at large found these results: The amount of clinical and demographic metadata varied by source and participant and was provided uncurated.

The germline ends are 9 bases apart after V is trimmed by 2 bases and J by 5 bases. The CDR3 holds 13 amino acids from the cysteine to the phenylalanine. CDR3 DNA is the only sequence kept; it has 39 bases, read in frame from the first base. The germline V gene encodes CDR1 SGHTA and CDR2 FQGTGA. The immunoSEQ Assay, a bias-controlled multiplex PCR, was used to amplify TCRbeta CDR3 regions from genomic DNA. As for how the authors treated the data: The number of nucleated cells in each sample was estimated from the amplification of reference gene primers within the assay. To quantify the absolute abundance of each unique TCRbeta CDR3 rearrangement, sequence reads were collapsed and filtered. For each sample, productive Simpson clonality was calculated by taking the square root of Simpson's diversity index across productive rearrangements. The table comes from immuneACCESS by way of TCRdb, which keeps in-frame sequences with V and J called. Part of the clones is missing from these tables; in studies checked, under half for an unresolved V gene and the rest for unknown reasons. V and J calls and clone size are copied from that table; D and trimming were computed from the DNA. Present in this sample are 450,000 to 500,000 clones, approximately 85% of which were seen just once. The top ten hold approximately 2.9% of the sample.

This clone was seen more than once but under ten times. Its antigen is not yet known. It has no much larger one-base neighbor in the sample; base qualities were not kept. This sample also contains other DNA sequences that code for the same CDR3. The collaborating institutions used their own protocols to collect whole blood in K2EDTA tubes. For TCRbeta analysis, collaborator samples were shipped as frozen whole blood, as isolated PBMCs, or as DNA extracted from either sample type. This clonotype was obtained from a human donor in a cohort sampled during active COVID-19. Sequences were obtained from peripheral blood. The chain uses TRBV7-3 and TRBJ1-1; the D segment could be TRBD1, given 5 matching bases. The CDR3 is CASSLSEGTEAFF. In nucleotides, the sequence is TGTGCCAGCAGCTTATCGGAGGGGACTGAAGCTTTCTTT. Outside the CDR3, residues come from the reference TRBV7-3 and TRBJ1-1 proteins, so the full variable domain is: GAGVSQTPSNKVTEKGKYVELRCDPISGHTALYWYRQSLGQGPEFLIYFQGTGAADDSGLPNDRFFAVRPEGSVSTLKIQRTERGDSAVYLCASSLSEGTEAFFGQGTRLTVV.